Listed below are T cell receptor beta chains from one sample, sequenced in a study of PD-1 blockade in classical Hodgkin lymphoma. Assay used: immunoSEQ multiplex PCR; TCRdb lists only in-frame clones, some missing. The sample yields 20,000 to 30,000 clones, roughly 80% seen once. Sequencing used peripheral blood mononuclear cells (PBMCs), obtained before the second cycle of nivolumab. Receptors originate from a human donor with classical Hodgkin lymphoma. The CDR3 runs from the conserved cysteine through the conserved F or W.

>TRBV18
CASSPGQGERQFF
>TRBV18
CASRDGTYEQYF
>TRBV10-3
CAISEYTGGKAEAFF
>TRBV27
CASSLGAAFTYEQYF
>TRBV10-3
CAISEFLPGQGSYGYTF
>TRBV29-1
CGARRGTEQFF
>TRBV5-4
CASSPSGGPGETQYF
>TRBV7-8
CASSLASGAQTYEQYF
>TRBV10-3
CAISTGGTYGYTF
>TRBV19
CASAGTDSSYEQYF
>TRBV20-1
CSAFQTETQYF
>TRBV20-1
CSARDGELFF
>TRBV28
CASSLAYGYTF
>TRBV5-1
CASSKRGGPGTDTQYF
>TRBV19
CASNYRGSPLHF
>TRBV4-2
CAIPYRGHGYTF
>TRBV7-3
CASSLGGTEETQYF
>TRBV29-1
CSVLGGRYEQYF
>TRBV27
CASSLDVGGTTDTQYF
>TRBV9
CASSEGRGRSYEQYF
>TRBV7-9
CASSPGGYEQYF
>TRBV5-6
CASSPTGLAGSAIPYEQYF
>TRBV4-1
CASSQNNEQFF
>TRBV5-1
CASQFQSSYNEQFF